The present TCR beta chain was sequenced within a study of blood T cell repertoires in COVID-19. Study-level background: The origin of the acute and convalescent COVID-19 samples was the United States, Italy and Spain. The analysed material was cDNA or gDNA that came from T cells, B-cell-depleted T cells, or PBMCs.

Original methodology: Reference gene primer amplification in the assay estimated nucleated cell counts. Profiling relied on immunoSEQ multiplex PCR, and the TCRdb table lists in-frame clones only, not all of them. From that table come the V and J calls and clone size; the DNA was used to work out D and trimming. The sample carries around 270,000 clones, roughly nine tenths recorded once. The trim removed 7 bases at V and 7 bases at J, leaving 14 bases unmatched. Germline CDR1 reads SQVTM; CDR2 reads ANQGSEA. The CDR3 sequence is 15 residues long. The V and J genes are TRBV29-1 and TRBJ2-2, with 8 nucleotides matching TRBD2. The TCR comes from a man between 35 and 55 years old who had recovered from COVID-19. The sequenced material came from peripheral blood. DNA for the CDR3: TGCAGCGCCGAGAGGCCGGGGGGGAGGATCGGGGAGCTGTTTTTT. The encoded protein is CSAERPGGRIGELFF.